This entry concerns a single T cell receptor beta chain. Antigen: not known. The data originate from a study of T cell clones after liver transplantation. Across the whole study: Immunosuppression withdrawal was tried within 2 years after liver transplantation in this trial. Patients counted as tolerant after at least one year off all immunosuppression, enzymes not exceeding twice normal. Study findings and constraints: In a couple of subjects, few donor cells limited the measurable donor-reactive repertoire.

Only in-frame clones appear in the TCRdb table, and some are missing; sequencing was by immunoSEQ multiplex PCR. The table shows around 110,000 clones, with approximately 90% occurring only once. The CDR3 is made up of 14 amino acids. CDR1 is MNHEY and CDR2 is SMNVEV in the germline V gene (reference sequence). Trimming removed 4 bases from V and 0 bases from J, with 9 bases in between. This rearrangement joins TRBV27 to TRBJ1-1; a possible D gene is TRBD1 (5 bases). The source of this sequence is a human patient who received a liver transplant. Some T cells could come from the graft donor. The sequencing used CD4+ T cells from blood, collected 12 months after liver transplant. CDR3 amino acids: CASSSPTVNTEAFF. DNA for the CDR3: TGTGCCAGCAGTTCCCCGACAGTGAACACTGAAGCTTTCTTT.